These T cell receptor beta chains were read from a single sample in a study of blood T cell repertoires in COVID-19. The data were produced by immunoSEQ multiplex PCR, yet TCRdb's version contains in-frame clones alone and is incomplete. The table lists about 41,000 clones, about four fifths of them singletons, with about 39% in the top ten. The sequenced sample was peripheral blood. The receptors derive from a man aged 35 to 55 with active or convalescent COVID-19. CDR3s leave out the opening cysteine and the closing phenylalanine or tryptophan. Fields, in order: V gene, clone size, J gene, CDR3 length, CDR3 protein. Part of the rows lack a size; the others show once, few, many or a class for expanded clones.

TRBV11-1	NA	TRBJ2-3	13	ASSFMRGGTDTQY
TRBV14	few	TRBJ1-2	12	ASSWGTLFYGYT
TRBV9	NA	TRBJ2-3	11	ASSVPSGDTQY
TRBV27	NA	TRBJ2-3	12	ASSRLGPTDTQY
TRBV29-1	once	TRBJ1-3	16	SAQPSGHRLGGGNTIY
TRBV5-6	NA	TRBJ2-7	12	ASSWGPGDNEQY
TRBV6-5	NA	TRBJ2-1	13	ASSYLPDRPNEQF
TRBV12-5	NA	TRBJ1-1	15	ASGSPAQGGYDTEAF
TRBV4-3	NA	TRBJ2-5	13	ASSQDLGSGGTQY
TRBV6-5	NA	TRBJ1-5	11	ASSTDYNQPQH
TRBV2	NA	TRBJ1-4	12	ASSEVGPTGELF
TRBV6-5	few	TRBJ2-7	13	ASSPGTTYRYEQY
TRBV2	NA	TRBJ2-1	13	ASSELAGGNNEQF
TRBV9	NA	TRBJ2-3	14	ASSVGISGRSDTQY
TRBV6-5	NA	TRBJ1-2	11	AVDRLANYGYT
TRBV27	many	TRBJ2-1	14	ASSLGLAGTYNEQF
TRBV2	NA	TRBJ1-2	11	ASSRDRGDGYT
TRBV6-1	once	TRBJ2-5	16	ASSEDRGLTGLGETQY
TRBV30	few	TRBJ2-5	12	AWSVLSYPRTQY
TRBV7-2	NA	TRBJ2-2	12	ASSQDRAPGELF
TRBV12-3/TRBV12-4	NA	TRBJ1-2	11	ASSPRDNGGYT
TRBV5-4	NA	TRBJ2-7	12	ASSSATGAREQY
TRBV5-4	NA	TRBJ2-1	15	ASSLGGSGLAGGEQF
TRBV9	NA	TRBJ1-6	15	ASSVEGQPFGDSPLH
TRBV7-9	NA	TRBJ2-3	13	ASSLANGGADTQY
TRBV11-2	large	TRBJ2-7	13	ASSSLLADPYEQY
TRBV21-1	NA	TRBJ2-5	14	ASSKGGSGRWETQY
TRBV30	hyperexpanded	TRBJ2-7	12	AWSPLGGSYEQY
TRBV5-1	NA	TRBJ2-7	13	ASSRGGSGSYEQY
TRBV4-1	NA	TRBJ2-7	13	ASSPNGQGAREQY
TRBV6-5	NA	TRBJ1-6	12	ASRATSYNSPLH
TRBV6-5	once	TRBJ2-7	12	ASSPTGLAYEQY
TRBV3-1/TRBV3-2	NA	TRBJ1-2	14	ASSQEGKGQRYGYT
TRBV11-2	NA	TRBJ2-2	14	ASTNRVLEDFGELF
TRBV11-3	NA	TRBJ2-7	13	ASSLDGTGLYEQY
TRBV7-9	NA	TRBJ1-5	10	ASSRSGQPQH
TRBV7-3	NA	TRBJ1-4	20	ASSSGDAGRGGLLATNEKLF
TRBV5-6	NA	TRBJ1-1	12	ASSLTRGDTEAF
TRBV11-3	NA	TRBJ1-3	11	ASSTGSGNTIY
TRBV2	once	TRBJ1-6	12	ARKGQGAGSPLH
TRBV19	NA	TRBJ1-3	14	ASSRRQEPSGNTIY
TRBV19	NA	TRBJ2-1	12	ASGQAVDINEQF
TRBV5-4	NA	TRBJ1-1	11	ASSPGLNTEAF
TRBV7-3	NA	TRBJ2-2	17	ARRPRAGRGAANTGELF
TRBV20-1	once	TRBJ1-6	10	SASSSNGPLH
TRBV15	NA	TRBJ2-1	14	ATRGAGEGSYNEQF
TRBV7-9	NA	TRBJ2-5	12	ASSLRLDQETQY
TRBV7-2	NA	TRBJ1-2	13	ASAETGGLMRGYT
TRBV11-2	NA	TRBJ2-3	10	ASSSHTDTQY
TRBV6-5	NA	TRBJ1-1	11	ASNTRGDAEAF
TRBV28	few	TRBJ2-1	13	ASTRILATYNEQF
TRBV7-2	NA	TRBJ2-6	14	ASSLASPGIANVLT
TRBV7-9	NA	TRBJ1-1	12	ASSPDRVNTEAF
TRBV9	NA	TRBJ1-2	11	ASSDRTGATAT
TRBV7-9	few	TRBJ2-7	10	ASSSGRVEQY
TRBV28	few	TRBJ1-5	13	ASSPTGVSNQPQH
TRBV7-9	NA	TRBJ1-6	15	ASDHGQGSSYNSPLH
TRBV9	NA	TRBJ2-7	11	ASSLNENYEQY
TRBV7-2	NA	TRBJ2-2	13	ASSLADRSSGELF